This is a list of T cell receptor beta chains from one sample in a study of T cells after yellow fever vaccination. Using its own MiXCR run on the 5' RACE reads, TCRdb lists one record per CDR3 protein. The data show about 630,000 distinct CDR3 sequences, 9% to 15% seen once. Specimen: PBMCs, collected on the day of the yellow fever booster vaccination. The origin of the receptors is a man aged 30-40 years who received the YFV17D yellow fever vaccine. Each CDR3 is given with its conserved first and last residue. The order of the fields is clone size, J gene, D gene, V gene, CDR3 DNA, CDR3 protein. The D gene is left open where the match is weak. Some rows have no size entry. The others give once, few or many, or a class for an expanded clone.

clone_size: few; j_call: TRBJ2-2; d_call: -; v_call: TRBV27; cdr3_nt: TGTGCCAGCAGTTTCATTGGGACCGGGGAGCTGTTTTTT; cdr3_aa: CASSFIGTGELFF
clone_size: few; j_call: TRBJ2-7; d_call: -; v_call: TRBV27; cdr3_nt: TGTGCCAGCAGAGGACAGACGTTGGTCGAGCAGTACTTC; cdr3_aa: CASRGQTLVEQYF
clone_size: few; j_call: TRBJ1-2; d_call: TRBD1; v_call: TRBV29-1; cdr3_nt: TGCAGCGCAGCGACCGGGACAGGGGACGGCTACACCTTC; cdr3_aa: CSAATGTGDGYTF
clone_size: few; j_call: TRBJ2-1; d_call: -; v_call: TRBV6-1; cdr3_nt: TGTGCCAGCAGTAGATCGGAGGGTTTCTACAATGAGCAGTTCTTC; cdr3_aa: CASSRSEGFYNEQFF
clone_size: few; j_call: TRBJ2-1; d_call: -; v_call: TRBV14; cdr3_nt: TGTGCCAGCAGCCAAGAGATATGGGACAATGAGCAGTTCTTC; cdr3_aa: CASSQEIWDNEQFF
clone_size: few; j_call: TRBJ2-7; d_call: TRBD1; v_call: TRBV7-6; cdr3_nt: TGTGCCAGCAGCTCGGGACAGGGGTACGACGAGCAGTACTTC; cdr3_aa: CASSSGQGYDEQYF
clone_size: -; j_call: TRBJ1-6; d_call: -; v_call: TRBV12-3/TRBV12-4; cdr3_nt: TGTGCCAGCAGTCCCGGGGACACAAGGTCACCCCTCCACTTT; cdr3_aa: CASSPGDTRSPLHF
clone_size: -; j_call: TRBJ2-6; d_call: -; v_call: TRBV9; cdr3_nt: TGTGCCAGCAGCAATACTAGGGGGGCCAACGTCCTGACTTTC; cdr3_aa: CASSNTRGANVLTF
clone_size: few; j_call: TRBJ1-1; d_call: -; v_call: TRBV6-5; cdr3_nt: TGTGCCAGCAGTTACTTTGACACCCAATACAAAGCTTTCTTT; cdr3_aa: CASSYFDTQYKAFF
clone_size: many; j_call: TRBJ2-7; d_call: TRBD2; v_call: TRBV7-9; cdr3_nt: TGTGCCAGCAGCCGACTAGCGGGAGACCTCGAGCAGTACTTC; cdr3_aa: CASSRLAGDLEQYF
clone_size: -; j_call: TRBJ2-7; d_call: -; v_call: TRBV28; cdr3_nt: TGTGCCAGCAGCGTAAACAGGGACGAGCAGTACTTC; cdr3_aa: CASSVNRDEQYF
clone_size: -; j_call: TRBJ2-1; d_call: -; v_call: TRBV20-1; cdr3_nt: TGCAGTGCCCAACAGGGAAATGAGCAGTTCTTC; cdr3_aa: CSAQQGNEQFF
clone_size: few; j_call: TRBJ2-1; d_call: -; v_call: TRBV30; cdr3_nt: TGTGCCTGGACCGAGGGGGAGGGGGGGTACAATGAGCAGTTCTTC; cdr3_aa: CAWTEGEGGYNEQFF
clone_size: -; j_call: TRBJ2-3; d_call: -; v_call: TRBV30; cdr3_nt: TGTGACTCGACCCGACAGGTCACAGATACGCAGTATTTT; cdr3_aa: CDSTRQVTDTQYF
clone_size: -; j_call: TRBJ2-7; d_call: TRBD1; v_call: TRBV2; cdr3_nt: TGTGCCAGCAGTGTTTATTTGTCGGGACAGACGTCCTACGAGCAGTACTTC; cdr3_aa: CASSVYLSGQTSYEQYF
clone_size: once; j_call: TRBJ2-4; d_call: TRBD2; v_call: TRBV19; cdr3_nt: TGTGCCAGTAGTAGAGGGCGCGGGGGAAACATTCAGTACTTC; cdr3_aa: CASSRGRGGNIQYF
clone_size: few; j_call: TRBJ2-7; d_call: -; v_call: TRBV18; cdr3_nt: TGTGCCAGCTCACCGGCACTACAGGGGACTTCCTACGAGCAGTACTTC; cdr3_aa: CASSPALQGTSYEQYF
clone_size: -; j_call: TRBJ2-3; d_call: -; v_call: TRBV6-1; cdr3_nt: TGTGCCAGCAGTATAGGGGGGCGGTCGATAGATACGCAGTATTTT; cdr3_aa: CASSIGGRSIDTQYF
clone_size: few; j_call: TRBJ2-7; d_call: TRBD1; v_call: TRBV7-2; cdr3_nt: TGTGCCAGCAGAGCCGGGACAGGGTTCTCCTACGAGCAGTACTTC; cdr3_aa: CASRAGTGFSYEQYF
clone_size: -; j_call: TRBJ2-7; d_call: TRBD1; v_call: TRBV18; cdr3_nt: TGTGCCAGCGCCTTGGACAGGGTCCGGAGCGAGCAGTACTTC; cdr3_aa: CASALDRVRSEQYF
clone_size: -; j_call: TRBJ1-1; d_call: -; v_call: TRBV5-1; cdr3_nt: TGCGCCAGCAGCCCAACAGGGAACCCTAACACTGAAGCTTTCTTT; cdr3_aa: CASSPTGNPNTEAFF
clone_size: few; j_call: TRBJ2-7; d_call: TRBD2; v_call: TRBV20-1; cdr3_nt: TGCAGTGCTAGTCAAAACCCACTAGCGGGAGGTCACGAGCAGTACTTC; cdr3_aa: CSASQNPLAGGHEQYF
clone_size: -; j_call: TRBJ2-1; d_call: -; v_call: TRBV7-2; cdr3_nt: TGTGCCAGCAGCTTGTACAGGGATTATGAGCAGTTCTTC; cdr3_aa: CASSLYRDYEQFF
clone_size: -; j_call: TRBJ2-1; d_call: -; v_call: TRBV12-3/TRBV12-4; cdr3_nt: TGTGCCAGCAGTTCCGGGACTCTACTAGATGAGCAGTTCTTC; cdr3_aa: CASSSGTLLDEQFF
clone_size: -; j_call: TRBJ2-7; d_call: TRBD2; v_call: TRBV7-2; cdr3_nt: TGTGCCAGCAGCCCGGGACTAGCGGGAGGGCACGAGCAGTACTTC; cdr3_aa: CASSPGLAGGHEQYF
clone_size: -; j_call: TRBJ2-3; d_call: -; v_call: TRBV14; cdr3_nt: TGTGCCAGCAGCCAGTCCCTCCTGAGCACAGATACGCAGTATTTT; cdr3_aa: CASSQSLLSTDTQYF
clone_size: -; j_call: TRBJ2-3; d_call: -; v_call: TRBV9; cdr3_nt: TGTGCCAGCAGCGTAACTTCCCAGGTTAGGGCAGATACGCAGTATTTT; cdr3_aa: CASSVTSQVRADTQYF
clone_size: -; j_call: TRBJ2-5; d_call: -; v_call: TRBV12-3/TRBV12-4; cdr3_nt: TGTGCCAGCGGAAGAGAGGCCCAGTACTTC; cdr3_aa: CASGREAQYF
clone_size: few; j_call: TRBJ2-5; d_call: TRBD2; v_call: TRBV29-1; cdr3_nt: TGCAGCGTTGAAGAACTAGCGGGAGAGACCCAGTACTTC; cdr3_aa: CSVEELAGETQYF